These 21 T cell receptor beta chains originate from one sample sequenced in a study of T cell responses to AZD1222 COVID-19 vaccine. The repertoire was sequenced with immunoSEQ multiplex PCR; TCRdb's copy has only in-frame clones and lacks some. The sample holds about 180,000 clones, about 86% seen once. The material was peripheral blood, obtained on day 0 of AZD1222 vaccination. The receptors stem from an adult in good health.

The gene calls are TRBV5-5 and TRBJ1-5, with a tentative D call TRBD1 (6 bases). The CDR3 loop spans 16 amino acids. Between the trimmed V and J ends, which lost 0 bases and 2 bases, there was a span of 12 bases. CDR1 and CDR2 from the germline V gene are SGHKS and YYEKEE (reference sequence). CDR3 nucleotides: TGTGCCAGCAGCTTGGCCACAGGGCTTGGCAATCAGCCCCAGCATTTT. Translated, it gives CASSLATGLGNQPQHF. Variable domain in full (rest from reference TRBV5-5 and TRBJ1-5): DAGVTQSPTHLIKTRGQQVTLRCSPISGHKSVSWYQQVLGQGPQFIFQYYEKEERGRGNFPDRFSARQFPNYSSELNVNALLLGDSALYLCASSLATGLGNQPQHFGDGTRLSIL.

J is TRBJ1-1 and V is TRBV30, with D unresolved. CDR1 and CDR2 from the germline V gene are GTSNPN and SVGIG (reference sequence). The CDR3 sequence is 12 residues long. V lost 4 bases and J 1 base, leaving 7 bases between the germline ends. CDR3 bases: TGTGCCTGGATCTCGGCGAACACTGAAGCTTTCTTT. Protein product: CAWISANTEAFF. Combining the CDR3 with reference TRBV30 and TRBJ1-1 gives the whole variable domain SQTIHQWPATLVQPVGSPLSLECTVEGTSNPNLYWYRQAAGRGLQLLFYSVGIGQISSEVPQNLSASRPQDRQFILSSKKLLLSDSGFYLCAWISANTEAFFGQGTRLTVV.

The gene calls are TRBV6-1 and TRBJ1-5, with no clear D. The length of the CDR3 is 15 residues. The germline V gene has CDR1 MNHNS and CDR2 SASEGT. Trimming stripped 1 base from V and 0 bases from J, with 7 bases between. The CDR3 here is CASSEGTASNQPQHF. The CDR3 DNA follows: TGTGCCAGCAGTGAAGGGACTGCTAGCAATCAGCCCCAGCATTTT.

V is TRBV6-5 and J is TRBJ2-2; 7 positions match TRBD1. Germline trimming cut 4 bases from V and 1 base from J; bases unmatched to any gene: 3. The CDR3 is 15 amino acids. CDR1 and CDR2 from the germline V gene are MNHEY and SVGAGI. The CDR3 nucleotides read TGTGCCAGCAGTTTGGGACAGATGAACACCGGGGAGCTGTTTTTT. It encodes CASSLGQMNTGELFF.

This clone was seen a single time. J is TRBJ1-1 and V is TRBV15; TRBD1 matches 7 bases. CDR3 length equals 19 residues. Germline CDR1 and CDR2: LNHNV and YYDKDF (reference sequence). Losses at the gene ends were 3 bases for V and 1 base for J; bases not matched to a gene: 17. The CDR3 sequence is CATSRSRGAGGMGNTEAFF. In nucleotides, the CDR3 is TGTGCCACCAGCAGGTCCAGGGGGGCGGGAGGAATGGGGAACACTGAAGCTTTCTTT.

This clone has only a few counts. The chain employs TRBV7-8 and TRBJ1-3, with 7 bases that match TRBD1. The CDR3 runs 15 residues. Per the germline V gene, CDR1 is SGHVS and CDR2 is FQNEAQ. V was clipped by 5 bases and J by 0 bases; unmatched bases: 4. This CDR3 is CASSQGTASGNTIYF. For the CDR3, the DNA is TGTGCCAGCAGCCAAGGGACAGCCTCTGGAAACACCATATATTTT.

The CDR3 region is CASSLYGTSGSPDTQYF. CDR3 in DNA: TGTGCCAGCAGCTTGTACGGAACTAGCGGGAGCCCAGATACGCAGTATTTT. V usage is TRBV5-5 and J usage is TRBJ2-3; TRBD2 matches 11 bases. The V gene end was trimmed by 1 base and the J gene end by 4 bases; junction bases not matched to a gene: 8. The CDR3 extends over 17 amino acids. CDR1 and CDR2 from the germline V gene are SGHKS and YYEKEE (reference sequence). Together with reference TRBV5-5 and TRBJ2-3, the CDR3 gives the full variable domain: DAGVTQSPTHLIKTRGQQVTLRCSPISGHKSVSWYQQVLGQGPQFIFQYYEKEERGRGNFPDRFSARQFPNYSSELNVNALLLGDSALYLCASSLYGTSGSPDTQYFGPGTRLTVL.

This rearrangement joins TRBV3-1 (or the pseudogene TRBV3-2) to TRBJ2-1, with D perhaps matching TRBD2 (7 bases). The CDR3 contains 16 residues. The germline gives CDR1 LGHDT, CDR2 YNNKEL (reference sequence). Trimming removed 3 bases from V and 5 bases from J, with 17 bases in between. The CDR3 spells CASSQGGRALNNEQFF. The CDR3 DNA reads as TGTGCCAGCAGCCAGGGGGGGCGGGCACTCAACAATGAGCAGTTCTTC.

The chain has TRBV10-3 and TRBJ1-2; a weak D match, TRBD1 (6 bases). The V end lost 0 bases, the J end lost 2 bases, and 13 bases lay between the germline ends. The CDR3 covers 16 residues. Germline CDR1 reads ENHRY; CDR2 reads SYGVKD. The CDR3 region is CAISESGGSGNYGYTF. The CDR3 DNA reads as TGTGCCATCAGTGAGTCGGGGGGCTCGGGAAACTATGGCTACACCTTC.

V usage is TRBV29-1 and J usage is TRBJ2-7; 7 bases are a match to TRBD1. Germline V CDR1 and CDR2: SQVTM, ANQGSEA. Trimming at V came to 5 bases and at J to 2 bases, leaving 9 bases not matched to a gene. CDR3 length: 14 amino acids. The chain's CDR3 is CSVSEPGQPYEQYF. CDR3 DNA sequence: TGCAGCGTTTCGGAACCGGGACAGCCCTACGAGCAGTACTTC.

The chain carries TRBV7-6 and TRBJ1-2, with D uncertain. This CDR3 comprises 17 residues. V was clipped by 7 bases and J by 3 bases, with 24 bases between them. Germline CDR1 is SGHVS and CDR2 is FNYEAQ. CDR3 bases: TGTGCCAGCAATAGGGTAAGATACACAGAAGGCGACTATGGCTACACCTTC. It yields the protein CASNRVRYTEGDYGYTF.

V usage is TRBV4-1 and J usage is TRBJ1-4; D gene ambiguous. Trimming stripped 4 bases from V and 7 bases from J, with 7 bases between. The CDR3 sequence is 12 residues long. Germline V gene data show CDR1 as MGHRA and CDR2 as YSYEKL. The CDR3 protein is CASSRAAEKLFF. The CDR3, as DNA: TGCGCCAGCAGCCGGGCCGCTGAAAAACTGTTTTTT.

The gene calls are TRBV7-3 and TRBJ2-7; tentatively, D is TRBD1 (6 bases). The germline gives CDR1 SGHTA, CDR2 FQGTGA. The CDR3 sequence is 14 residues long. Between the trimmed V and J ends, which lost 5 bases and 6 bases, there was a span of 17 bases. The CDR3 loop is CASSTGLQGGEQYF. DNA for the CDR3: TGTGCCAGCAGCACTGGTCTACAGGGTGGCGAGCAGTACTTC.

The chain carries TRBV29-1 and TRBJ1-2, with 8 bases matching TRBD1. This CDR3 region has 14 residues. V was pared by 7 bases and J by 4 bases, with 11 bases of the junction left unmatched. Germline assignment: CDR1 SQVTM and CDR2 ANQGSEA. CDR3 region: CSAGQKTGAYGYTF. For the CDR3, the DNA is TGCAGCGCGGGACAAAAGACAGGGGCCTATGGCTACACCTTC. The variable domain in full, with the rest retrieved from reference TRBV29-1 and TRBJ1-2, is SAVISQKPSRDICQRGTSLTIQCQVDSQVTMMFWYRQQPGQSLTLIATANQGSEATYESGFVIDKFPISRPNLTFSTLTVSNMSPEDSSIYLCSAGQKTGAYGYTFGSGTRLTVV.

The chain joins TRBV29-1 to TRBJ2-1, with D perhaps TRBD1 (6 bases). CDR1 and CDR2 (germline): SQVTM, ANQGSEA. The CDR3 loop spans 15 amino acids. V dropped 1 base and J dropped 3 bases, with 13 bases sitting between them. The CDR3 nucleotides are TGCAGCGTTGAAGGAACCGGGACAAACTACAATGAGCAGTTCTTC. This encodes CSVEGTGTNYNEQFF.

This rearrangement joins TRBV5-1 to TRBJ2-7, with 9 bases that match TRBD2. The CDR3 is made up of 14 amino acids. V trimming: 2 bases; J trimming: 3 bases; junction bases outside the gene matches: 3. CDR1 is SGHRS, CDR2 YFSETQ, per germline. CDR3: CASSLSTSGYEQYF. The CDR3, as DNA: TGCGCCAGCAGCTTATCGACTAGCGGCTACGAGCAGTACTTC.

The chain recombines TRBV9 with TRBJ1-4, with D unclear. Germline values: CDR1 SGDLS, CDR2 YYNGEE. V shed 0 bases and J shed 7 bases, with 13 bases lying between them. The CDR3 is made up of 15 amino acids. The CDR3 DNA reads TGTGCCAGCAGCGTAGTCGCGGAACGAGGTGAAAAACTGTTTTTT. Protein sequence: CASSVVAERGEKLFF. The full variable domain, rest sourced from reference TRBV9 and TRBJ1-4, is DSGVTQTPKHLITATGQRVTLRCSPRSGDLSVYWYQQSLDQGLQFLIQYYNGEERAKGNILERFSAQQFPDLHSELNLSSLELGDSALYFCASSVVAERGEKLFFGSGTQLSVL.

V gene TRBV30 combines with J gene TRBJ1-3; D may be TRBD1 (6 bases). The V end lost 0 bases, the J end lost 2 bases, and 11 bases lay between the germline ends. Germline-derived CDR1 and CDR2 are GTSNPN and SVGIG (reference sequence). This CDR3 has 15 residues. The CDR3 DNA reads TGTGCCTGGAGTGTGATGGGGGCGACTGGAAACACCATATATTTT. As protein: CAWSVMGATGNTIYF.

The chain links TRBV10-1 to TRBJ1-1; no clear D gene. CDR1 is WNHNN, CDR2 SYGVQD, per germline (reference sequence). This CDR3 has 14 amino acids. Trimming stripped 3 bases from V and 3 bases from J, with 11 bases between. DNA for the CDR3: TGCGCCAGCAGTGAAGGCCCTCCGGACACTGAAGCTTTCTTT. Protein: CASSEGPPDTEAFF.

The rearrangement links TRBV12-3 or TRBV12-4 to TRBJ2-7, with 8 bases fitting TRBD1. V lost 10 bases, J lost 0 bases, and 5 bases stayed unmatched. CDR3 length: 13 amino acids. The CDR3 DNA reads TGTGCCATCCGGGACAGGCGCTCCTACGAGCAGTACTTC. The encoded protein is CAIRDRRSYEQYF.

The chain joins TRBV5-8 to TRBJ2-5; D is perhaps TRBD1 (6 bases). CDR3 length equals 13 residues. Germline loops: CDR1 SGHTS, CDR2 YDEGEE. With 5 bases removed from V and 3 bases from J, the gap between germline ends came to 11 bases. The CDR3 nucleotides read TGTGCCAGCAGACGCCGGGACAAAGAGACCCAGTACTTC. Amino acids: CASRRRDKETQYF.